This passage covers 16 T cell receptor beta chains from one sample sequenced in a study of blood T cells in healthy people across ages. Together with a sample-barcoded 5' primer, a J-beta primer mix was included in a second PCR lasting roughly 7 to 11 cycles. TCRdb fed the 5' RACE reads into MiXCR, producing one record per CDR3 protein. The sample has about 730,000 distinct CDR3 sequences; roughly 47% are singletons. The specimen sequenced was blood. The source of these receptors is a woman aged 60 to 75 in good health.

The rearrangement uses TRBV5-1 and TRBJ1-6; TRBD1 might be the D (6 bases). CDR1 SGHRS and CDR2 YFSETQ come from the germline V gene. CDR3 size: 18 residues. V was trimmed by 3 bases and J by 7 bases, leaving 23 bases between them. The CDR3 region is CASSSRRDSTGANSPLHF. The CDR3 nucleotides are TGCGCCAGCAGCTCGAGACGAGACTCGACAGGAGCCAATTCACCCCTCCACTTT.

This clonotype came up a few times. V is TRBV2 and J is TRBJ2-1; D unresolved. V shed 6 bases and J shed 9 bases, with 18 bases lying between them. The CDR3 covers 14 residues. CDR1 and CDR2 from the germline V gene are SNHLY and FYNNEI. CDR3 region: CASSTTSNKREQFF. CDR3 DNA: TGTGCCAGCAGCACCACATCCAACAAGCGTGAGCAGTTCTTC.

V and J are TRBV11-2 and TRBJ2-3; D gene unclear. The CDR3 totals 15 residues. V gave up 7 bases and J gave up 2 bases, with 16 bases separating them. The germline V gene encodes CDR1 SGHAT and CDR2 FQNNGV. The chain's CDR3 is CASTPDRLDTDTQYF. DNA of the CDR3: TGTGCCAGCACCCCGGATCGTCTCGACACAGATACGCAGTATTTT.

The genes are TRBV10-3 and TRBJ2-2; maybe TRBD1 (6 bases). Germline CDR1 is ENHRY and CDR2 is SYGVKD. V was pared by 4 bases and J by 3 bases, with 18 bases between. The CDR3 consists of 17 residues. The CDR3 here is CAISGSSRGADTGELFF. CDR3 DNA: TGTGCCATCAGTGGTAGCTCCAGGGGCGCAGACACCGGGGAGCTGTTTTTT.

The CDR3 loop reads CASTLSSGGAETQYF. CDR3 bases: TGTGCCAGCACCCTCAGCAGTGGGGGAGCAGAGACCCAGTACTTC. The J gene is TRBJ2-5, the V gene TRBV2; D might be TRBD1 or TRBD2, each matching 5 bases. Deletions cut 7 bases from V and 4 bases from J, with 19 bases between. The CDR3 is 15 residues long. The V gene's germline CDR1 is SNHLY and CDR2 FYNNEI.

This clonotype was counted only a few times. This chain uses TRBV4-2 with TRBJ1-1; TRBD1 might be the D (5 bases). The germline V gene encodes CDR1 LGHNA and CDR2 YNFKEQ. The CDR3 spans 18 residues. V was cut by 0 bases and J by 5 bases, with 22 bases left in between. The CDR3 nucleotides read TGTGCCAGCAGCCAAGATTCCCCGGCAGGGACGGGGAGGACTGAAGCTTTCTTT. Residues: CASSQDSPAGTGRTEAFF.

The chain employs TRBV4-3 and TRBJ2-5; tentatively, D is TRBD1 (6 bases). The ends were cut back, 1 base at V and 0 bases at J, with 18 bases in the middle. CDR3 length: 18 residues. The V gene's germline CDR1 is LGHNA and CDR2 YSLEER. Here the CDR3 DNA reads TGCGCCAGCAGCCAAGTAGGGGGTGAAGTAGGGGACCAAGAGACCCAGTACTTC. It yields the protein CASSQVGGEVGDQETQYF.

The V and J genes are TRBV7-2 and TRBJ2-1; 8 positions agree with TRBD2. V gave up 6 bases and J gave up 4 bases; unmatched junction bases: 8. Germline V gene lookup returns CDR1 SGHTA and CDR2 FQGNSA. This CDR3 has 15 amino acids. CDR3 coding DNA: TGTGCCAGCAGTTCGGCAGCGGGGGATTACAATGAGCAGTTCTTC. Amino acids: CASSSAAGDYNEQFF.

This clonotype was detected ten times or more. This chain links TRBV4-1 with TRBJ2-5, with D perhaps matching TRBD1 or TRBD2 (5 bases each). CDR3 size: 15 residues. Germline V gene data show CDR1 as MGHRA and CDR2 as YSYEKL. V was trimmed by 0 bases and J by 0 bases, leaving 8 bases between them. The DNA of the CDR3 is TGCGCCAGCAGCCAAGATTGGGGGAACCAAGAGACCCAGTACTTC. Its translation: CASSQDWGNQETQYF.

CDR3 in DNA: TGCGCCAGCAGCTGGACCACCGATATCTCCTACAATGAGCAGTACTTC. Its protein is CASSWTTDISYNEQYF. The chain recombines TRBV5-1 with TRBJ2-1; D is uncertain. The J call is uncertain, as TRBJ2-7 better fits the DNA end. The V gene's germline CDR1 is SGHRS and CDR2 YFSETQ. The CDR3 length is 16 residues.

In this sample, this clonotype turned up once. The V gene is TRBV3-1, the J gene TRBJ2-3; D not certain. This CDR3 is 15 amino acids long. Germline CDR1 reads LGHDT; CDR2 reads YNNKEL (reference sequence). V shed 3 bases and J shed 0 bases, with 10 bases lying between them. The DNA of the CDR3 is TGTGCCAGCAGCCACGCAGGTAGTAGCACAGATACGCAGTATTTT. This translates into CASSHAGSSTDTQYF.

Ten or more counts support this clonotype. The rearrangement uses TRBV20-1 and TRBJ1-5, with D hard to call. The CDR3 loop spans 13 amino acids. In germline, CDR1 is DFQATT, CDR2 SNEGSKA (reference sequence). Trimming removed 4 bases at V and 3 bases at J, with 10 bases between. CDR3 sequence: CSANPRTNQPQHF. The CDR3 DNA reads TGCAGTGCTAATCCTAGAACCAATCAGCCCCAGCATTTT.

The V and J genes are TRBV7-9 and TRBJ2-1; tentative D call: TRBD1 (5 bases). Germline loops: CDR1 SEHNR, CDR2 FQNEAQ (reference sequence). V was trimmed by 1 base and J by 5 bases, leaving 9 bases between them. The CDR3 loop spans 14 amino acids. CDR3 loop: CASSLEGRHNEQFF. CDR3 in DNA: TGTGCCAGCAGCTTAGAGGGGCGACACAATGAGCAGTTCTTC.

The V gene is TRBV6-2 or TRBV6-3, the J gene TRBJ2-1; 9 positions match TRBD1. The CDR3 spans 15 residues. Germline V CDR1 and CDR2: MNHEY, SVGEGT. J lost 4 bases, V lost 6 bases, and 7 bases had no gene match. CDR3 sequence reads: CASRQDRGAYNEQFF. CDR3 DNA: TGTGCCAGCAGGCAAGACAGGGGGGCTTACAATGAGCAGTTCTTC.

The chain uses TRBV19 and TRBJ2-3, with a tentative D call TRBD2 (6 bases). Trimming removed 7 bases at V and 2 bases at J, with 13 bases between. CDR1 LNHDA and CDR2 SQIVND come from the germline V gene (reference sequence). This CDR3 has 14 residues. CDR3 DNA: TGTGCCAGTATGGCGGGGTCCTTCACAGATACGCAGTATTTT. This sequence encodes CASMAGSFTDTQYF.

This sequence joins TRBV9 and TRBJ2-7, with 7 positions matching TRBD2. Germline-derived CDR1 and CDR2 are SGDLS and YYNGEE. V was clipped by 2 bases and J by 0 bases; unmatched bases: 14. This CDR3 comprises 18 residues. CDR3 sequence reads: CASSVRPGTGGSSYEQYF. The CDR3 DNA follows: TGTGCCAGCAGCGTTCGACCCGGGACTGGCGGGAGCTCCTACGAGCAGTACTTC.